These 26 T cell receptor beta chains were sequenced from one sample in a study of T cells in Graves' hyperthyroidism and ophthalmopathy. RNA transcripts gave rise to amplified TCR beta CDR3 regions. HTBI primers were the set used in a first-round RT-PCR of the TCR CDR3. TCRdb reanalysed the multiplex PCR reads using MiXCR and keeps one entry per CDR3 protein. Altogether 300,000 to 450,000 distinct CDR3 sequences are present, 14% being singletons, with the ten largest covering roughly 11%. The source material was blood. These receptors were taken from a woman aged 60 to 75 with Graves' hyperthyroidism.

This clonotype has more than one count but fewer than ten. The V and J genes are TRBV11-1 and TRBJ1-3; D perhaps matches TRBD1 (5 bases). V lost 5 bases and J lost 4, with 21 bases in between. Germline CDR1 and CDR2: SGHAT and FQDESV (reference sequence). The CDR3 sequence is 17 residues long. CDR3 in amino acids: CASSQQRQGVSGNTIYF. CDR3 bases: TGTGCCAGCAGCCAACAGAGACAAGGGGTGTCAGGAAACACCATATATTTT.

This clonotype was counted only a few times. A read error may explain this, as a much larger clone is one base away. J is TRBJ2-7 and V is TRBV20-1; D may be TRBD2 (6 bases). The CDR3 length is 13 residues. The germline V gene has CDR1 DFQATT and CDR2 SNEGSKA (reference sequence). CDR3 region: CGARTGRTSEQYF. CDR3 DNA sequence: TGCGGTGCCCGGACTGGGAGGACATCCGAGCAGTACTTC.

This clonotype was counted ten times or more. CDR3 protein: CAISNGLAENTGELFF. The CDR3 DNA follows: TGTGCCATCAGTAACGGACTAGCGGAAAACACCGGGGAGCTGTTTTTT. V gene TRBV10-3 combines with J gene TRBJ2-2; 10 bases align to TRBD2. Per germline, CDR1 ENHRY and CDR2 SYGVKD. V dropped 5 bases and J dropped 2; count of bases not matched to a gene: 5. The CDR3 spans 16 residues.

The chain carries TRBV11-2 and TRBJ2-5; no clear D. Per germline, CDR1 SGHAT and CDR2 FQNNGV. This CDR3 has 14 residues. Trimming cost V 3 bases and J 1 base, with 9 bases left between them. CDR3 nucleotide sequence: TGTGCCAGCAGCTTCCCTTCAACCCAAGAGACCCAGTACTTC. Translation gives CASSFPSTQETQYF.

This clonotype was recorded at least ten times. The chain carries TRBV5-1 and TRBJ2-1, with D hard to call. The CDR3 has 14 residues. Germline V CDR1 and CDR2: SGHRS, YFSETQ. The V and J ends lost 0 bases and 5 bases respectively, with 9 bases between them. The CDR3 reads CASSLGPENNEQFF. CDR3 nucleotides: TGCGCCAGCAGCTTGGGGCCAGAAAACAATGAGCAGTTCTTC.

This clonotype was seen a handful of times. The chain recombines TRBV4-1 with TRBJ2-1, with 14 bases fitting TRBD2. Germline lookup yields CDR1 MGHRA and CDR2 YSYEKL. This CDR3 has 15 residues. V shed 4 bases, J shed 5 bases, and the junction held 1 base outside the gene matches. In DNA, the CDR3 is TGCGCCAGCAGCCGGGGACTAGCGGGAGACAATGAGCAGTTCTTC. It encodes CASSRGLAGDNEQFF.

This clonotype was seen only a few times. The chain combines TRBV29-1 with TRBJ2-7; the match to TRBD1 covers 8 bases. The CDR3 contains 12 residues. The germline gives CDR1 SQVTM, CDR2 ANQGSEA. V was clipped by 3 bases and J by 4 bases; unmatched bases: 2. The CDR3 sequence is CSVETGEYEQYF. In DNA, the CDR3 is TGCAGCGTTGAGACAGGGGAATACGAGCAGTACTTC.

There are many counts of this clonotype. The chain carries TRBV7-9 and TRBJ2-7; 10 positions match TRBD1. Germline loops: CDR1 SEHNR, CDR2 FQNEAQ (reference sequence). V shed 4 bases, J shed 4 bases, and the junction held 7 bases outside the gene matches. CDR3 size: 15 residues. The CDR3 coding sequence is TGTGCCAGCAGCTCAGACAGGGGGCAATCTTACGAGCAGTACTTC. This sequence encodes CASSSDRGQSYEQYF.

In its sample, this clonotype was seen many times. The chain uses TRBV7-9 and TRBJ1-5, with a tentative D call TRBD1 (5 bases). The CDR3 sequence is 13 residues long. Germline-derived CDR1 and CDR2 are SEHNR and FQNEAQ (reference sequence). Trimming stripped 5 bases from V and 8 bases from J, with 13 bases between. The CDR3 bases are TGTGCCAGCAGCCAAATGGGGGTAGAGCCCCAGCATTTT. It yields the protein CASSQMGVEPQHF.

The table lists this clonotype with many counts. The chain employs TRBV24-1 and TRBJ1-1; perhaps TRBD1 as D (6 bases). CDR3 length equals 14 residues. Germline V gene sequence: CDR1 KGHDR, CDR2 SFDVKD. V shed 1 base and J shed 10 bases, with 15 bases lying between them. DNA for the CDR3: TGTGCCACCAGTGATTTAGTGAGGGGGGAAGGAGCTTTCTTT. As protein: CATSDLVRGEGAFF.

The gene calls are TRBV7-9 and TRBJ1-2; D is undetermined. Germline assignment: CDR1 SEHNR and CDR2 FQNEAQ (reference sequence). The CDR3 is made up of 17 amino acids. V shed 1 base and J shed 5 bases, with 20 bases lying between them. The DNA for the CDR3 is TGTGCCAGCAGCTTAGAGGTGCCGCACCTAAGGACTTATGGCTACACCTTC. This translates into CASSLEVPHLRTYGYTF.

This clonotype showed up many times. This sequence joins TRBV12-3 or TRBV12-4 and TRBJ2-7; TRBD2 agrees at 10 bases. CDR3 length equals 15 residues. The V gene end was trimmed by 4 bases and the J gene end by 9 bases; junction bases not matched to a gene: 12. CDR3 region: CASSYGTSDPSGQYF. As DNA, the CDR3 is TGTGCCAGCAGTTATGGGACTAGCGATCCTTCTGGGCAGTACTTC.

A few counts support this clonotype. The V call is TRBV25-1, the J call TRBJ1-1; maybe TRBD1 (6 bases). CDR3 size: 16 residues. Germline values: CDR1 MGHDK, CDR2 SYGVNS. V lost 3 bases and J 5 bases, leaving 19 bases between the germline ends. The CDR3 DNA reads TGTGCCAGCAGTGATCTCTTAGAGGGGGGGCGGACTGAAGCTTTCTTT. Protein sequence: CASSDLLEGGRTEAFF.

This clonotype was detected a few times. Given a much more abundant clone one base away, this may be a read error. This chain links TRBV12-3 or TRBV12-4 with TRBJ1-1; D remains ambiguous. CDR3 size: 11 residues. CDR3 DNA: TGTGCCAGCAGAAGGGAAACTGAAGCTTCCTTT. Translating gives CASRRETEASF.

This clonotype has ten or more counts. In DNA form, the CDR3 reads TGTGCCAGCAGCTACTTAAGACATACCGGGGAGCTGTTTTTT. Residues: CASSYLRHTGELFF. The chain joins TRBV7-9 to TRBJ2-2, with D unresolved. Trimming took 4 bases from V and 5 from J, leaving 11 bases between them. CDR1 and CDR2 (germline): SEHNR, FQNEAQ (reference sequence). The CDR3 totals 14 residues.

The rearrangement uses TRBV7-9 and TRBJ2-3; D is ambiguous. The CDR3 spans 15 residues. Germline V lookup: CDR1 SEHNR, CDR2 FQNEAQ (reference sequence). The V end lost 1 base, the J end lost 6 bases, and 14 bases lay between the germline ends. The CDR3: CASSLGYAALDTQYF. The CDR3 DNA is TGTGCCAGCAGCTTAGGGTACGCGGCGCTGGATACGCAGTATTTT.

This clonotype was found many times. This rearrangement joins TRBV20-1 to TRBJ2-5; possibly TRBD2 for D (6 bases). With 3 bases removed from V and 2 bases from J, the gap between germline ends came to 10 bases. This CDR3 region has 13 residues. Germline CDR1 is DFQATT and CDR2 is SNEGSKA (reference sequence). The CDR3, as DNA: TGCAGTGCTAGGCTCGGGACTCAAGAGACCCAGTACTTC. This sequence encodes CSARLGTQETQYF.

The chain couples TRBV28 to TRBJ2-3; 11 positions agree with TRBD2. The germline V gene encodes CDR1 MDHEN and CDR2 SYDVKM. V was clipped by 7 bases and J by 3 bases; unmatched bases: 9. The CDR3 length is 16 residues. The CDR3 spells CASNEVAGGPTDTQYF. CDR3 nucleotides: TGTGCCAGCAACGAAGTAGCGGGAGGGCCGACAGATACGCAGTATTTT.

The sample holds a few counts of this clonotype. The gene calls are TRBV13 and TRBJ2-1; 10 nucleotides match TRBD2. The ends lost 7 bases at V and 12 bases at J; junction bases unmatched: 12. The CDR3 runs to 14 residues. In germline, CDR1 is PRHDT, CDR2 FYEKMQ (reference sequence). The CDR3 nucleotides are TGTGCCAGCATCCGCACAGCGGGAGGGGCGACGCAGTTCTTC. Protein sequence: CASIRTAGGATQFF.

This clonotype showed up many times. The chain couples TRBV28 to TRBJ1-5; no clear D. V shed 6 bases and J shed 2 bases, with 17 bases lying between them. This CDR3 region has 16 residues. Germline V gene lookup returns CDR1 MDHEN and CDR2 SYDVKM. CDR3 in DNA: TGTGCCAGCAGCCAGCCCGGCACTGGTGGCAATCAGCCCCAGCATTTT. This gives the protein CASSQPGTGGNQPQHF.

This chain links TRBV19 with TRBJ2-1; maybe TRBD1 (6 bases). Trimming stripped 5 bases from V and 3 bases from J, with 14 bases between. The length of the CDR3 is 15 residues. Germline CDR1 reads LNHDA; CDR2 reads SQIVND (reference sequence). This chain's CDR3 is CASSESGTNYNEQFF. DNA of the CDR3: TGTGCCAGTAGTGAGTCCGGGACAAACTACAATGAGCAGTTCTTC.

This clonotype was observed at least ten times. V is TRBV20-1 and J is TRBJ2-7, with D perhaps being TRBD1 or TRBD2 (5 bases each). Germline V CDR1 and CDR2: DFQATT, SNEGSKA (reference sequence). The V gene lost 6 bases and the J gene lost 3 bases, with 12 bases spanning the gap. CDR3 length equals 12 residues. The DNA for the CDR3 is TGCAGTGCCCGGGACCGCTACTACGAGCAGTACTTC. Protein: CSARDRYYEQYF.

CDR3 DNA: TGCGCCAGCAGCACCGGACTAGCGGGAGGGGCCGCGAGGACCCAGTACTTC. This sequence encodes CASSTGLAGGAARTQYF. The rearrangement joins TRBV5-1 to TRBJ2-5; 15 nucleotides match TRBD2. Germline assignment: CDR1 SGHRS and CDR2 YFSETQ. The CDR3 spans 17 residues. J lost 7 bases, V lost 4 bases, and 11 bases had no gene match.

The V gene is TRBV5-4, the J gene TRBJ2-1, with D perhaps matching TRBD1 or TRBD2 (5 bases each). The germline V gene encodes CDR1 SGHNT and CDR2 YYREEE (reference sequence). The ends were cut back, 0 bases at V and 4 bases at J, with 14 bases in the middle. The CDR3 contains 16 residues. The CDR3 nucleotides read TGTGCCAGCAGCTTGGCAACCCGGGACCCGTACAATGAGCAGTTCTTC. Translation: CASSLATRDPYNEQFF.

The sample holds many counts of this clonotype. The chain joins TRBV20-1 to TRBJ2-1; 9 bases are a match to TRBD2. V lost 0 bases, J lost 6 bases, and 6 bases stayed unmatched. The CDR3 covers 15 residues. Looked up from germline, CDR1 is DFQATT and CDR2 is SNEGSKA (reference sequence). The CDR3 spells CSARDRSGRINEQFF. The CDR3, as DNA: TGCAGTGCTAGAGATCGTAGCGGGAGAATCAATGAGCAGTTCTTC.

This clonotype has more than one count but fewer than ten. The chain is built from TRBV24-1 and TRBJ2-3, with D maybe TRBD2 (6 bases). Trimming removed 4 bases from V and 3 bases from J, with 13 bases in between. Germline CDR1 and CDR2: KGHDR and SFDVKD. The CDR3 spans 15 residues. The CDR3 spells CATSEGTGLTDTQYF. DNA of the CDR3: TGTGCCACCAGTGAAGGGACTGGACTGACAGATACGCAGTATTTT.